The 21 T cell receptor beta chains listed next were all sequenced from one sample in a study of beta chain features in type 1 diabetes. Study-wide points: Shortening of TCRB CDR3s, moderate but significant, appeared in all four CD4+ subsets of Type 1 diabetes patients.

These receptors' antigens are unknown. The sequenced template was cDNA made from the entire isolated RNA. The repertoire was sequenced with immunoSEQ multiplex PCR; TCRdb's copy has only in-frame clones and lacks some. The sample contains hundreds of thousands of clones, around an eighth of which appear only once. Sample: naive CD4+ T cells from blood. These receptors came from a young man with type 1 diabetes.

Only a few counts were recorded for this clone. The chain joins TRBV19 to TRBJ2-2; D is uncertain. The CDR3 runs 16 residues. The V gene's germline CDR1 is LNHDA and CDR2 SQIVND (reference sequence). Trimming left V 3 bases short and J 5 bases short, with 16 bases between. CDR3 sequence reads: CASSIRVGLGTGELFF. CDR3 sequence (DNA): TGTGCCAGTAGTATTCGGGTGGGTTTAGGTACCGGGGAGCTGTTTTTT.

This clone was found a few times. The CDR3 region has the DNA TGTGCCAGCAGCCCGGTGGGGCTAGCGGGGGGGGCAGATACGCAGTATTTT. Translation gives CASSPVGLAGGADTQYF. V and J are TRBV5-4 and TRBJ2-3, with TRBD2 identical over 12 bases. The CDR3 has 17 amino acids. Trimming removed 4 bases from V and 4 bases from J; junction bases left unmatched: 10. Germline loops: CDR1 SGHNT, CDR2 YYREEE (reference sequence).

Only a few counts were recorded for this clone. In DNA, the CDR3 is TGTGCCAGCAGCTTAGCGGGGGGAGCTTTCTTT. It yields the protein CASSLAGGAFF. V and J are TRBV7-8 and TRBJ1-1, with D maybe TRBD1 (5 bases). The CDR3 loop spans 11 amino acids. CDR1 and CDR2 from the germline V gene are SGHVS and FQNEAQ. Trimming left V 0 bases short and J 10 bases short, with 6 bases between.

CDR3 DNA sequence: TGTGCCACCACGGGGGTCACTGAAGCTTTCTTT. It specifies CATTGVTEAFF. This rearrangement joins TRBV6-6 to TRBJ1-1; the D gene is possibly TRBD1 (5 bases). The CDR3 extends over 11 amino acids. Germline assignment: CDR1 MNHNY and CDR2 SVGAGI (reference sequence). With 10 bases removed from V and 4 bases from J, the gap between germline ends came to 10 bases.

V is TRBV11-2 and J is TRBJ2-3; 8 bases agree with TRBD2. V lost 1 base and J lost 4; bases outside the gene matches: 1. CDR3 length equals 14 residues. Germline loops: CDR1 SGHAT, CDR2 FQNNGV. CDR3 DNA: TGTGCCAGCAGCTTAGCAGCGGGGGCAGATACGCAGTATTTT. This sequence encodes CASSLAAGADTQYF.

As regards this clone: At one boundary the junction diverges from the germline segment, which might be a read error. This chain uses TRBV7-7 with TRBJ1-1; a possible D gene is TRBD1 (6 bases). Per germline, CDR1 SSHAT and CDR2 FNYEAQ (reference sequence). The CDR3 spans 13 residues. CDR3 protein: CASSQRQGSEAFF. The CDR3 coding sequence is TGTGCTAGCAGCCAACGGCAGGGGTCTGAAGCTTTCTTT.

This clone was observed a handful of times. CDR3 amino acids: CASSRGRGNTEAFF. The CDR3 DNA reads TGTGCCAGCTCGAGGGGGCGCGGGAACACTGAAGCTTTCTTT. This chain links TRBV6-5 with TRBJ1-1, with 7 bases lining up with TRBD1. The CDR3 runs to 14 residues. The ends lost 8 bases at V and 1 base at J; junction bases unmatched: 7. Germline V gene sequence: CDR1 MNHEY, CDR2 SVGAGI.

In its sample, this clone was seen a few times. V gene TRBV14 combines with J gene TRBJ1-1, with D tentatively TRBD1 (6 bases). The CDR3 consists of 15 residues. Germline-derived CDR1 and CDR2 are SGHDN and FVKESK. V shed 5 bases and J shed 5 bases, with 18 bases lying between them. CDR3 loop: CASSNLGQLTTEAFF. The CDR3 DNA reads as TGTGCCAGCAGCAATTTAGGACAGCTGACGACTGAAGCTTTCTTT.

This clone came up a few times. The chain employs TRBV11-2 and TRBJ2-7; the D gene is possibly TRBD1 (6 bases). Trimming shortened V by 2 bases and J by 1 base, and 12 bases separated the two germline ends. CDR1 and CDR2 from the germline V gene are SGHAT and FQNNGV. The CDR3 has 15 amino acids. In DNA, the CDR3 is TGTGCCAGCAGCTTATTACAGGGCGTTTCCTACGAGCAGTACTTC. It codes for CASSLLQGVSYEQYF. The full variable domain, its missing parts supplied by reference TRBV11-2 and TRBJ2-7, is EAGVAQSPRYKIIEKRQSVAFWCNPISGHATLYWYQQILGQGPKLLIQFQNNGVVDDSQLPKDRFSAERLKGVDSTLKIQPAKLEDSAVYLCASSLLQGVSYEQYFGPGTRLTVT.

The chain is built from TRBV4-2 and TRBJ2-7; a possible D gene is TRBD1 (5 bases). Germline lookup yields CDR1 LGHNA and CDR2 YNFKEQ. The V end was cut by 6 bases, the J end by 0 bases, with 9 bases between. The CDR3 length is 13 residues. The chain's CDR3 is CASSLDSSYEQYF. The CDR3 coding sequence is TGTGCCAGCAGTCTTGACAGCTCCTACGAGCAGTACTTC.

This clone has just a few counts. The J gene is TRBJ2-3, the V gene TRBV9; 8 bases fit TRBD1. Germline lookup yields CDR1 SGDLS and CDR2 YYNGEE. V lost 0 bases, J lost 3 bases, and 3 bases stayed unmatched. The CDR3 extends over 15 amino acids. The CDR3 sequence is CASSVAQGVTDTQYF. Here the CDR3 DNA reads TGTGCCAGCAGCGTAGCACAGGGGGTGACAGATACGCAGTATTTT.

The table lists this clone with a few counts. This chain's CDR3 is CASSLTGGTEAFF. The CDR3 DNA reads as TGTGCCAGCAGTTTGACCGGGGGCACTGAAGCTTTCTTT. The chain links TRBV27 to TRBJ1-1, with a weak D call TRBD1 (5 bases). CDR1 MNHEY and CDR2 SMNVEV come from the germline V gene (reference sequence). This CDR3 is 13 amino acids long. Trimming removed 3 bases from V and 4 bases from J, with 9 bases in between.

This clone showed up just a few times. This chain links TRBV25-1 with TRBJ1-6; D is ambiguous. The V end lost 1 base, the J end lost 9 bases, and 7 bases lay between the germline ends. This CDR3 spans 13 amino acids. Germline CDR1 MGHDK, CDR2 SYGVNS. The CDR3 reads CASSEWVLSPLHF. CDR3 DNA sequence: TGTGCCAGCAGTGAATGGGTGCTTTCACCCCTCCACTTT. Drawing the rest from reference TRBV25-1 and TRBJ1-6, the complete variable domain is EADIYQTPRYLVIGTGKKITLECSQTMGHDKMYWYQQDPGMELHLIHYSYGVNSTEKGDLSSESTVSRIRTEHFPLTLESARPSHTSQYLCASSEWVLSPLHFGNGTRLTVT.

In its sample, this clone was seen a few times. The chain has TRBV6-1 and TRBJ1-2; 9 bases match TRBD1. Germline V gives CDR1 MNHNS, CDR2 SASEGT. V trimming: 3 bases; J trimming: 6 bases; junction bases outside the gene matches: 8. The CDR3 contains 15 residues. CDR3 DNA: TGTGCCAGCAGTGAGAGAGCAGGGACAGGGAATGGCTACACCTTC. It codes for CASSERAGTGNGYTF.

This clone occurred a few times. The J gene is TRBJ1-2, the V gene TRBV9, with D unresolved. Germline CDR1 is SGDLS and CDR2 is YYNGEE. This CDR3 spans 13 amino acids. V lost 0 bases and J 4 bases, leaving 7 bases between the germline ends. CDR3 region: CASSVDEFYGYTF. The CDR3 DNA sequence: TGTGCCAGCAGCGTAGATGAGTTCTATGGCTACACCTTC.

J is TRBJ2-1 and V is TRBV7-2; D is ambiguous. With 5 bases removed from V and 7 bases from J, the gap between germline ends came to 9 bases. The CDR3 runs 12 residues. The germline V gene has CDR1 SGHTA and CDR2 FQGNSA. The CDR3 reads CASSRHLNEQFF. The CDR3 region has the DNA TGTGCCAGCAGCCGTCATTTAAATGAGCAGTTCTTC.

The gene calls are TRBV5-1 and TRBJ2-7, with D possibly TRBD1 on 5 matching bases. Trimming removed 2 bases from V and 6 bases from J, with 15 bases in between. The CDR3 spans 14 residues. Germline values: CDR1 SGHRS, CDR2 YFSETQ. CDR3 in amino acids: CASSLTTGRSEQYF. The CDR3 nucleotides are TGCGCCAGCAGCTTAACTACAGGACGCTCCGAGCAGTACTTC. The full variable domain, with the rest looked up from reference TRBV5-1 and TRBJ2-7, is KAGVTQTPRYLIKTRGQQVTLSCSPISGHRSVSWYQQTPGQGLQFLFEYFSETQRNKGNFPGRFSGRQFSNSRSEMNVSTLELGDSALYLCASSLTTGRSEQYFGPGTRLTVT.

This clone was seen more than once but under ten times. The V and J genes are TRBV9 and TRBJ2-1, with a weak D call TRBD2 (6 bases). The V gene lost 4 bases and the J gene lost 8 bases, with 25 bases spanning the gap. Germline V gene data show CDR1 as SGDLS and CDR2 as YYNGEE. The CDR3 totals 17 residues. The CDR3 is CASSPHSEGPVVDEQFF. The CDR3 region has the DNA TGTGCCAGCAGCCCACATTCGGAGGGCCCCGTTGTGGATGAGCAGTTCTTC.

This clone has more than one count but fewer than ten. The CDR3 region has the DNA TGTGCCTGGAGTGCCCCAGGGAGGGACTATGGCTACACCTTC. Protein sequence: CAWSAPGRDYGYTF. The V and J genes are TRBV30 and TRBJ1-2; D is perhaps TRBD1 (5 bases). The CDR3 covers 14 residues. With 1 base removed from V and 3 bases from J, the gap between germline ends came to 12 bases. Germline CDR1 is GTSNPN and CDR2 is SVGIG (reference sequence).

This clone was detected once. The chain recombines TRBV18 with TRBJ1-5; D perhaps matches TRBD1 (6 bases). This CDR3 has 14 residues. From germline, CDR1 is KGHSH and CDR2 LQKENI. V lost 3 bases to trimming and J lost 4 bases, with 10 bases between them. CDR3 region: CASSPSGVNQPQHF. CDR3 DNA sequence: TGTGCCAGCTCACCCTCAGGGGTGAATCAGCCCCAGCATTTT.

This clone was seen a handful of times. The J gene is TRBJ1-1, the V gene TRBV5-1, with unresolved D. CDR1 is SGHRS and CDR2 is YFSETQ in the germline V gene. The CDR3 is made up of 13 amino acids. Between the trimmed V and J ends, which lost 3 bases and 1 base, there was a span of 7 bases. CDR3 loop: CASSYTWNTEAFF. CDR3 DNA sequence: TGCGCCAGCAGCTACACATGGAACACTGAAGCTTTCTTT.